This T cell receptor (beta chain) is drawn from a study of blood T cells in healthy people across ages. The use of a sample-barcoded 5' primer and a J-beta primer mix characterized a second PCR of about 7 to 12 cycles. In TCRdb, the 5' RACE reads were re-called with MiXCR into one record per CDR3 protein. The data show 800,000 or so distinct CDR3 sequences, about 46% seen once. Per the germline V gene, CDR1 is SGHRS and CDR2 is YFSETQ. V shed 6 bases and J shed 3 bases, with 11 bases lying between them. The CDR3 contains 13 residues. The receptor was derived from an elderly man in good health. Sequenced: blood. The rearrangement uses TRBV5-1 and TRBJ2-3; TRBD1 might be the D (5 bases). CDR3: CASKPGQTDTQYF. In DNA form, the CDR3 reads TGCGCCAGCAAGCCCGGACAAACAGATACGCAGTATTTT.